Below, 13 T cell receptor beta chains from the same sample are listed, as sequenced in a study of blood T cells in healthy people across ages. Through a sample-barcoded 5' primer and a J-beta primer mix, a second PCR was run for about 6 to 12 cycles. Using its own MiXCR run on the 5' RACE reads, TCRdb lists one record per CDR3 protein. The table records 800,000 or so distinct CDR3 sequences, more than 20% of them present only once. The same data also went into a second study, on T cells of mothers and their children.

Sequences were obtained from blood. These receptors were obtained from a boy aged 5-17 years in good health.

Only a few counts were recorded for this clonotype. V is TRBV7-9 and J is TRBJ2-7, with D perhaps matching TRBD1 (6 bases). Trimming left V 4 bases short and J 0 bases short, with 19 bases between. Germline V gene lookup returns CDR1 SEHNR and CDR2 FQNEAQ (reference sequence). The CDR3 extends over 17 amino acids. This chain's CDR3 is CASSSKTGLATSYEQYF. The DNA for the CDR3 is TGTGCCAGCAGCTCAAAGACAGGATTAGCGACCTCCTACGAGCAGTACTTC.

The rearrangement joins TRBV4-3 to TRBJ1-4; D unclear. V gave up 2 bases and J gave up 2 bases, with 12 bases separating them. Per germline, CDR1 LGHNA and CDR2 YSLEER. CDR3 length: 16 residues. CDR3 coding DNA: TGCGCCAGCAGCCAAACCTCTGAAGGGACTAATGAAAAACTGTTTTTT. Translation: CASSQTSEGTNEKLFF.

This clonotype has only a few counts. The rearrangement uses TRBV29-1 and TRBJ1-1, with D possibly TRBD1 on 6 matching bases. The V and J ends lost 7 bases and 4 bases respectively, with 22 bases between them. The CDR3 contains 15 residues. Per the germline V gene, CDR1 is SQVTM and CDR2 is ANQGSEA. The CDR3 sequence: CSAEEGTGFGTEAFF. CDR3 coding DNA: TGCAGCGCCGAAGAGGGAACAGGGTTCGGCACTGAAGCTTTCTTT. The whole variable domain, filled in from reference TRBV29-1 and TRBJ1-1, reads SAVISQKPSRDICQRGTSLTIQCQVDSQVTMMFWYRQQPGQSLTLIATANQGSEATYESGFVIDKFPISRPNLTFSTLTVSNMSPEDSSIYLCSAEEGTGFGTEAFFGQGTRLTVV.

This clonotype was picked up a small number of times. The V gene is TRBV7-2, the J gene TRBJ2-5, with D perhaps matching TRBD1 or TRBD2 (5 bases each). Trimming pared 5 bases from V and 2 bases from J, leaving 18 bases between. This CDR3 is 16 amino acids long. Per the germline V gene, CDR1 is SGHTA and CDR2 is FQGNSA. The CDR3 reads CASSPWGPAVQETQYF. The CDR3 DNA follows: TGTGCCAGCAGCCCATGGGGACCAGCGGTTCAAGAGACCCAGTACTTC. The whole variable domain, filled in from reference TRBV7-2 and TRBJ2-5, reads GAGVSQSPSNKVTEKGKDVELRCDPISGHTALYWYRQSLGQGLEFLIYFQGNSAPDKSGLPSDRFSAERTGGSVSTLTIQRTQQEDSAVYLCASSPWGPAVQETQYFGPGTRLLVL.

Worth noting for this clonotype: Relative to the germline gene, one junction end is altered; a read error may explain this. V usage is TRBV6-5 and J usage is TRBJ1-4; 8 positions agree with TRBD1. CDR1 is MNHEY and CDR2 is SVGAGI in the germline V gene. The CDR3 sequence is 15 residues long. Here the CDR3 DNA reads TGTGTCAGCAGACCCAGGGGGCGGACTAATGAAAAACTGTTTTTT. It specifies CVSRPRGRTNEKLFF.

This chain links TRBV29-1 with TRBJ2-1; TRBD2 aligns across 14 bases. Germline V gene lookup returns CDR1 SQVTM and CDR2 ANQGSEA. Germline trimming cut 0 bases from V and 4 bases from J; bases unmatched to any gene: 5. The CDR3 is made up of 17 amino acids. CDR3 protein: CSVEDGTSGSSYNEQFF. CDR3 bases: TGCAGCGTTGAAGACGGGACTAGCGGGAGCTCATACAATGAGCAGTTCTTC.

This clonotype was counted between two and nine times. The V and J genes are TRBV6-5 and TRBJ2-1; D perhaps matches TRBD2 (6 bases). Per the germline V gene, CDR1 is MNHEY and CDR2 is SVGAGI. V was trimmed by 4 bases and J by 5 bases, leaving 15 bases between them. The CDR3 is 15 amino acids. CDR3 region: CASSSTGTANNEQFF. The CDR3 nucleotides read TGTGCCAGCAGTTCTACCGGGACTGCAAACAATGAGCAGTTCTTC.

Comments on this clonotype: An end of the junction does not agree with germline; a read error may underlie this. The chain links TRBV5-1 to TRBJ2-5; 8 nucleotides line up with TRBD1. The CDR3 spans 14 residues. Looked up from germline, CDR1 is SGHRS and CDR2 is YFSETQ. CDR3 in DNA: TGTGCCAGCAGCCCGGGACAGGTGGTGGAGACCCAGTACTTC. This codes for CASSPGQVVETQYF.

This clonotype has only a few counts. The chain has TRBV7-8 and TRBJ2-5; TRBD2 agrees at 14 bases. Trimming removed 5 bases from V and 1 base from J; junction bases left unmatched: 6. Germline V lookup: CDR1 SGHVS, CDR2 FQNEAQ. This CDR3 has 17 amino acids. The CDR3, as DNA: TGTGCCAGCAGCGAGGGACTAGCGGGGGTCTCCCAAGAGACCCAGTACTTC. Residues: CASSEGLAGVSQETQYF.

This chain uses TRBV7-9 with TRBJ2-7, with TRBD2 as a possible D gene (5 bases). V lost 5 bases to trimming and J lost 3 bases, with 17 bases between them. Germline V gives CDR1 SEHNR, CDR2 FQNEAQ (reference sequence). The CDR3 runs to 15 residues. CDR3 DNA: TGTGCCAGCAGCCCACTCCTACGGGAAAACTACGAGCAGTACTTC. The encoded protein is CASSPLLRENYEQYF.

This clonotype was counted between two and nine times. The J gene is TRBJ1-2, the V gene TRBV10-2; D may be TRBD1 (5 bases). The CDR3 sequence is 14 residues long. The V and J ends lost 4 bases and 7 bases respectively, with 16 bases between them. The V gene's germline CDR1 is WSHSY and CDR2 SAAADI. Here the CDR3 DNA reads TGCGCCAGCAGTGCTGGCAACACCGGGGGTGGCTACACCTTC. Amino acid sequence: CASSAGNTGGGYTF.

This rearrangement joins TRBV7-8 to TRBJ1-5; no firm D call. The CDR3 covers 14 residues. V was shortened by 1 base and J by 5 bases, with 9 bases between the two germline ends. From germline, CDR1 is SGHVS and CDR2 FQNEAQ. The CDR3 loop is CASSLDNNYQPQHF. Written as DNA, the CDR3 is TGTGCCAGCAGCTTAGATAACAACTATCAGCCCCAGCATTTT.

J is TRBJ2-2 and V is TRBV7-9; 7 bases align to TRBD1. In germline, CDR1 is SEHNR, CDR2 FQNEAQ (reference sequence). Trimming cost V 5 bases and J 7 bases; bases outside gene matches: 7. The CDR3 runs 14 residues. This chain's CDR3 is CASSPDRANGELFF. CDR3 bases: TGTGCCAGCAGCCCCGACAGGGCTAACGGGGAGCTGTTTTTT.